This T cell receptor (beta chain) was identified in a study of T cell responses to AZD1222 COVID-19 vaccine. Study conclusions and caveats: With dominance at 160-218 and 743-854, vaccine-associated CD4 TCRs spanned spike. Clonal diversity was possibly underestimated, and white British individuals and females predominated among donors.

Assay used: immunoSEQ multiplex PCR; TCRdb lists only in-frame clones, some missing. The data contain 65,000 to 90,000 clones, nearly 90% of them seen just once; the ten biggest clones take up about 9.3%. Per the germline V gene, CDR1 is SGHDN and CDR2 is FVKESK. This CDR3 is built from 13 residues. V shed 4 bases and J shed 5 bases, with 11 bases lying between them. As concerns this clone: Its target is unknown.

This clonotype originated in an adult who received the AZD1222 COVID-19 vaccine. The source material was peripheral blood, sampled 28 days after the second AZD1222 dose. This sequence joins TRBV14 and TRBJ2-5, with a possible D match to TRBD2 (6 bases). CDR3 region: CASSPTGDETQYF. CDR3 bases: TGTGCCAGCAGCCCGACGGGGGACGAGACCCAGTACTTC.